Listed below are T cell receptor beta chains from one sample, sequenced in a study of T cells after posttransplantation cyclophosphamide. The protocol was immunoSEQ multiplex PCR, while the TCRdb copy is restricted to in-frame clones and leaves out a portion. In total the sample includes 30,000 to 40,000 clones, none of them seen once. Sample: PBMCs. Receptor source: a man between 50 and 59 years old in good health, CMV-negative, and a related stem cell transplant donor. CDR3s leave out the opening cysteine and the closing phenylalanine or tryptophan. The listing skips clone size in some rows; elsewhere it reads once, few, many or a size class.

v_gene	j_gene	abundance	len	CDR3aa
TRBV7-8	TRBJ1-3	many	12	ASLRGISGNTIY
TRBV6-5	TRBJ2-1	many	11	ASRLGQFNEQF
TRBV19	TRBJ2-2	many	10	ASSWATGELF
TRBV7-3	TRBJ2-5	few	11	ASSRTGQETQY
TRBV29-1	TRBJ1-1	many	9	SGVVAGEAF
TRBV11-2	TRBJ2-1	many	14	ASSRGSGGPYNEQF
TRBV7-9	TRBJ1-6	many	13	ASSFESSYNSPLH
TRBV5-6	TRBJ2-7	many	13	ASSPRTGQPYEQY
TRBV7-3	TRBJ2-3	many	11	ASSLGTRDTQY
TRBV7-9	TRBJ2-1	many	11	ASLQSSYNEQF
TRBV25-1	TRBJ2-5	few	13	ASRDPSGSQETQY
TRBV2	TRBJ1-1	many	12	ASSVLAGNSEAF
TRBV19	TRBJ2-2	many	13	ASSISRATTGELF
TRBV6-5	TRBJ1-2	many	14	ASSYSNVQGPYGYT
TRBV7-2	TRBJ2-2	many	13	ASSDRLASTGELF
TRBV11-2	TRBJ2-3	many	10	ASSLVPDTQY
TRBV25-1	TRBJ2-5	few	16	ASSREPGLAEKGETQY
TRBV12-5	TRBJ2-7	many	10	ASGLGSGRVY
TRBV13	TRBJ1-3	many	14	ASSVRDSISGNTIY
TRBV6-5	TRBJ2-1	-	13	ASRGGLAGYNEQF
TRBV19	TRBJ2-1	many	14	ASSIGPGRGYNEQF
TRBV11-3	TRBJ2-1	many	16	ASSLDGFGGGEANEQF
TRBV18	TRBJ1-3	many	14	ASSSFDGYSGNTIY
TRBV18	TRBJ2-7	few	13	ASSPRDSFSYEQY
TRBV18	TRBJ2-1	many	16	ASSSGLAGGPSTNEQF
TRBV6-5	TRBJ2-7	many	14	ASSYSVSGGPYEQY
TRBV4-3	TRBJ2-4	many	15	ASSQGPAVGGLTIQY
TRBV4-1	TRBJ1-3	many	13	ASSSSRGAGNTIY
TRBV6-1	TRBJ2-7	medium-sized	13	ASSPLQILFYEQY
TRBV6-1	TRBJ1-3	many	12	ASSVPDSGNTIY
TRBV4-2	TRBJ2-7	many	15	ASSQGQIGGRGYEQY
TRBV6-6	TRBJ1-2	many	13	ASSLPPGQGGGYT
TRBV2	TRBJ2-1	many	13	ASSLQGGPYNEQF
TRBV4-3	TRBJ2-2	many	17	ASSRRWVVASEDTGELF
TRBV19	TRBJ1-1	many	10	ASSIHRGEAF
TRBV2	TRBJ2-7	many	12	ASRQEGSREEQY
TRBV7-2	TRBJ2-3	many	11	ASSFRGTDTQY
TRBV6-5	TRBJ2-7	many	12	ASSPTSGRYEQY
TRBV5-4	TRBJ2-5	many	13	ASSYRQSPGETQY
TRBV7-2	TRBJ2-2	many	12	ASSFRQPTGELF
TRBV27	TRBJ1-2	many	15	ASSLLGADHYNYGYT
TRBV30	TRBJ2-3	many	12	AWSLLGSTDTQY
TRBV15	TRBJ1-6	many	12	ATSRQVGNSPLH
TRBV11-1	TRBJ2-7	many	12	ASSPTLTGAEQY
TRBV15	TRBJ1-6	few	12	ATSAGSVASPLH
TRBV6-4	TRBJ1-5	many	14	ASSPQNRDRDCAQH
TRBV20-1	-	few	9	SAGDLYEQY
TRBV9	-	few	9	ASGPGYEQY
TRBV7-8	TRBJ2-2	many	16	ASSLYGGGGQETGELF